The clone carrying this T cell receptor (beta chain) was seen at least ten times. Documented time point: sample taken at primary tumor resection. Whole RNA came from tumor, nontumor lung or frozen PBMC and was sequenced without being sorted. The source of the sample is a study of spatial heterogeneity in lung cancer. In the study overall: In the raw reads, each unique TCR and UMI combination was present more than ten times on average.

With V trimmed by 6 bases and J by 4 bases, 5 bases remained unmatched. Germline CDR1 and CDR2: MNHEY and SMNVEV (reference sequence). The CDR3 has 14 amino acids. Each TCR cDNA molecule carried a unique molecular identifier. TCRdb reprocessed the 5' RACE reads via MiXCR and lists one record per CDR3 protein. Counted here are approximately 14,000 distinct CDR3 sequences, 11% occurring once; the ten biggest clones make up roughly a third. Sequencing was performed on PBMCs, taken at surgery. The rearrangement links TRBV27 to TRBJ2-7; 11 bases agree with TRBD1. This clonotype was obtained from a female donor with early-stage non-small cell lung cancer. The CDR3 nucleotides read TGTGCCAGCAGGATGGACAGGGGGCCGTACGAGCAGTACTTC. It translates to CASRMDRGPYEQYF.